Sequencing of this TCR beta chain was carried out in a study of blood T cell repertoires in COVID-19 (dated by TCRdb to 2018 to 2020). Broadly, across the study: Collaborator samples came from the United States, Italy and Spain and covered acute and convalescent phases of COVID-19. Sample metadata almost always included a de-identified subject ID, COVID-19 status, age in years and sex. The repertoires were released in a freely available public database meant as a resource for research on the immune response to SARS-CoV-2. Samples came from the ongoing ImmuneRACE study (first 160 participants) plus 1,254 subjects from 6 global collaborators. The material from the prospective study consisted of cDNA or gDNA derived from T cells, B-cell-depleted T cells, or PBMCs. Where available, HLA class I and class II types were taken from metadata supplied by the sample provider and were not determined by assay-based typing. Deeply sampled blood TCRbeta repertoires from subjects exposed to, actively infected with, or recovered from COVID-19 were included in the dataset.

TCRbeta CDR3 regions were amplified from genomic DNA using the immunoSEQ Assay, a bias-controlled multiplex PCR. As for the original processing: The number of nucleated cells in each sample was estimated from the amplification of reference gene primers within the assay. Sequence reads were collapsed and filtered to measure the absolute abundance of every unique TCRbeta CDR3 rearrangement. For each sample, productive Simpson clonality was calculated by taking the square root of Simpson's diversity index across productive rearrangements. Here the immuneACCESS table is served through TCRdb, limited to in-frame sequences with V and J called. Missing clones are a known gap in these copies; in checked studies unresolved V genes cover under half, and the rest lacks a known reason. V and J calls and clone size follow that table, whereas D and trimming were derived from the DNA. The sample includes about 74,000 clones, with roughly four fifths observed a single time. The ten top clones hold 7% to 9.5% of the sample.

V is reduced by 1 base and J by 4 bases, leaving a spacing of 11 bases between them. The CDR3 holds 15 amino acids from the cysteine to the phenylalanine. Only the CDR3 DNA stays, 45 bases, in frame from base 1. The germline V gene encodes CDR1 SGHDT and CDR2 YYEEEE. Each collaborating institution followed its own protocols to collect whole blood in K2EDTA tubes. For TCRbeta analysis, collaborators shipped samples as frozen whole blood, isolated PBMCs, or DNA extracted from either of those sample types. For this clone: Its antigen specificity is not known. No qualities accompany the bases; no much larger clone lies one base away.

Paper-wide results and their limitations: The quantity of clinical and demographic metadata differed by source and by participant and was supplied without curation.

The sequence is built from TRBV5-6 and TRBJ1-4; 6 matching bases give a weak D call of TRBD1. The sequenced sample was peripheral blood. The receptor was isolated from a human donor in a cohort sampled during active COVID-19. The CDR3 is CASSLQGGFNEKLFF. The sequenced DNA is TGTGCCAGCAGCTTGCAAGGGGGATTTAATGAAAAACTGTTTTTT.